These 27 T cell receptor beta chains originate from one sample sequenced in a study of T cells in Graves' hyperthyroidism and ophthalmopathy (dated by TCRdb to between 2018 and 2020). Library preparation used multiplex PCR. Sequencing took place on an Illumina HiSeq 2000. TCR beta CDR3 regions were amplified from RNA transcripts. For the first round of RT-PCR on the TCR CDR3, the HTBI primer set was used together with the Qiagen OneStep RT-PCR kit. TCRdb ran its own pipeline on the public reads, namely fastp trimming at Q25 and MiXCR clone calling, and kept in-frame beta chains. All rows with the same CDR3 protein become a single entry with the most common DNA and genes. Counted in this sample were roughly 650,000 distinct CDR3 sequences; around 15% of them appeared once. Under 3.5% of the sample lies in the top ten. The sequencing sample was made of blood. These receptors came from a woman aged 40 to 50 with Graves' ophthalmopathy.

This clonotype showed up just a few times. V usage is TRBV5-1 and J usage is TRBJ2-7, with a weak D call TRBD1 (6 bases). CDR3 length: 15 amino acids. Trimming pared 2 bases from V and 2 bases from J, leaving 14 bases between. CDR1 is SGHRS and CDR2 is YFSETQ in the germline V gene. This CDR3 reads CASSFTTGSPYEQYF. The DNA of the CDR3 is TGCGCCAGCAGCTTTACAACAGGGAGTCCCTACGAGCAGTACTTC.

This clonotype was observed a few times. The chain combines TRBV19 with TRBJ2-1, with no clear D. Trimming took off 3 bases at V and 5 bases at J, with 8 bases between the two ends. Germline assignment: CDR1 LNHDA and CDR2 SQIVND (reference sequence). The CDR3 runs 13 residues. Here the CDR3 reads CASSMSSHNEQFF. CDR3 nucleotides: TGTGCCAGTAGTATGTCCAGCCACAATGAGCAGTTCTTC.

Many counts were recorded for this clonotype. The gene calls are TRBV20-1 and TRBJ1-1; 8 nucleotides agree with TRBD1. Germline CDR1 DFQATT, CDR2 SNEGSKA (reference sequence). The V gene end was trimmed by 5 bases and the J gene end by 4 bases; junction bases not matched to a gene: 6. The CDR3 consists of 13 residues. CDR3: CSAGQGWRTEAFF. The CDR3 DNA sequence: TGCAGTGCTGGACAGGGATGGCGCACTGAAGCTTTCTTT.

This clonotype was detected ten times or more. The chain employs TRBV27 and TRBJ2-7; TRBD1 matches 7 bases. Germline V lookup: CDR1 MNHEY, CDR2 SMNVEV (reference sequence). V lost 5 bases, J lost 11 bases, and 18 bases stayed unmatched. The CDR3 extends over 15 amino acids. The chain's CDR3 is CASSQPKIRQGKEYF. DNA for the CDR3: TGTGCCAGCAGTCAACCAAAGATCCGACAGGGAAAAGAGTACTTC.

Only a few counts were recorded for this clonotype. The rearrangement joins TRBV12-3 or TRBV12-4 to TRBJ1-3; D is undetermined. CDR3 length: 14 residues. Trimming took off 7 bases at V and 0 bases at J, with 10 bases between the two ends. CDR3 sequence reads: CASTRAYSGNTIYF. CDR3 DNA: TGTGCCAGCACCCGGGCCTACTCTGGAAACACCATATATTTT.

The sample holds a few counts of this clonotype. This chain links TRBV9 with TRBJ2-3; the match to TRBD2 covers 9 bases. Per germline, CDR1 SGDLS and CDR2 YYNGEE. This CDR3 has 17 residues. V was clipped by 4 bases and J by 0 bases; unmatched bases: 9. This chain's CDR3 is CASSISAGGLSTDTQYF. CDR3 sequence (DNA): TGTGCCAGCAGCATATCAGCGGGGGGTCTTAGCACAGATACGCAGTATTTT.

This clonotype was seen at least ten times. The chain recombines TRBV6-1 with TRBJ2-2, with D unresolved. This CDR3 contains 13 residues. V shed 7 bases and J shed 5 bases, with 11 bases lying between them. CDR1 and CDR2 from the germline V gene are MNHNS and SASEGT. The CDR3 spells CASTSFLTGELFF. The CDR3 nucleotides are TGTGCCAGCACGAGTTTTTTGACCGGGGAGCTGTTTTTT.

At least ten counts were recorded for this clonotype. The chain is built from TRBV12-3 or TRBV12-4 and TRBJ1-6; D is uncertain. The V end was cut by 3 bases, the J end by 0 bases, with 6 bases between. The CDR3 extends over 15 amino acids. The CDR3: CASSLFGSYNSPLHF. CDR3 coding DNA: TGTGCCAGCAGTTTGTTTGGCTCCTATAATTCACCCCTCCACTTT.

This clonotype was detected a few times. V and J are TRBV6-2 or TRBV6-3 and TRBJ2-2; TRBD2 aligns across 7 bases. Germline CDR1 reads MNHEY; CDR2 reads SVGEGT. This CDR3 has 14 amino acids. The trim removed 9 bases at V and 7 bases at J, leaving 11 bases unmatched. The CDR3 sequence is CASVGGPRHGELFF. In nucleotides, the CDR3 is TGTGCCAGTGTGGGAGGGCCCCGTCACGGGGAGCTGTTTTTT.

There are many counts of this clonotype. The rearrangement links TRBV7-2 to TRBJ2-2; D gene ambiguous. The CDR3 contains 14 residues. Deletions cut 5 bases from V and 0 bases from J, with 7 bases between. Per the germline V gene, CDR1 is SGHTA and CDR2 is FQGNSA. This CDR3 is CASSQDPNTGELFF. The CDR3 DNA sequence: TGTGCCAGCAGCCAGGACCCGAACACCGGGGAGCTGTTTTTT.

The chain is built from TRBV12-3 or TRBV12-4 and TRBJ1-5; 7 positions match TRBD1. Germline trimming cut 6 bases from V and 9 bases from J; bases unmatched to any gene: 11. This CDR3 region has 14 residues. This CDR3 is CASSRDSSLMPQHF. CDR3 bases: TGTGCCAGCAGCCGGGACAGCAGTTTGATGCCCCAGCATTTT.

J is TRBJ2-2 and V is TRBV27; TRBD1 matches 9 bases. In germline, CDR1 is MNHEY, CDR2 SMNVEV (reference sequence). The J segment lost 2 bases and the V segment lost 6 bases, leaving 4 bases of the junction unmatched. The CDR3 extends over 15 amino acids. The CDR3 is CASRQGARNTGELFF. In nucleotides, the CDR3 is TGTGCCAGCAGACAGGGGGCGCGTAACACCGGGGAGCTGTTTTTT.

The chain combines TRBV2 with TRBJ2-7, with D possibly called TRBD1 or TRBD2 (6 bases each). CDR3 size: 17 residues. V lost 5 bases, J lost 4 bases, and 24 bases lay in between. Germline loops: CDR1 SNHLY, CDR2 FYNNEI. In DNA, the CDR3 is TGTGCCAGCAGTTTCAGGGCCGGGGGCGATAGCCCTTACGAGCAGTACTTC. Its protein product is CASSFRAGGDSPYEQYF.

The rearrangement uses TRBV18 and TRBJ2-6; D gene ambiguous. Looked up from germline, CDR1 is KGHSH and CDR2 is LQKENI. Trimming pared 0 bases from V and 1 base from J, leaving 7 bases between. The CDR3 is made up of 16 amino acids. The CDR3 loop reads CASSPPSVSGANVLTF. CDR3 nucleotides: TGTGCCAGCTCACCACCCTCAGTTTCTGGGGCCAACGTCCTGACTTTC.

This clonotype was recorded a few times. The chain recombines TRBV20-1 with TRBJ1-3; 8 positions agree with TRBD1. Losses at the gene ends were 4 bases for V and 4 bases for J; bases not matched to a gene: 6. The germline V gene has CDR1 DFQATT and CDR2 SNEGSKA (reference sequence). The CDR3 is 14 amino acids. The CDR3 sequence is CSAIDRGRGNTIYF. DNA of the CDR3: TGCAGTGCTATCGACAGGGGACGCGGAAACACCATATATTTT.

Many counts were recorded for this clonotype. The chain carries TRBV29-1 and TRBJ2-7, with TRBD2 matching over 8 bases. This CDR3 is 14 amino acids long. With V trimmed by 7 bases and J by 1 base, 9 bases remained unmatched. Germline CDR1 reads SQVTM; CDR2 reads ANQGSEA. CDR3 residues: CSALLAGGSYEQYF. Written as DNA, the CDR3 is TGCAGCGCCCTTTTGGCGGGAGGTTCCTACGAGCAGTACTTC.

The rearrangement uses TRBV2 and TRBJ1-1; 9 nucleotides line up with TRBD1. From germline, CDR1 is SNHLY and CDR2 FYNNEI. CDR3 length equals 15 residues. The junction had 10 bases not matched to a gene; V was cut back by 3 bases and J by 8 bases. The CDR3 reads CASSDPLDRGEEAFF. The CDR3 nucleotides are TGTGCCAGCAGTGACCCTTTGGACAGGGGCGAAGAAGCTTTCTTT.

This clonotype was counted many times. This chain joins TRBV30 and TRBJ2-3; D perhaps matches TRBD1 (6 bases). The CDR3 has 12 residues. From germline, CDR1 is GTSNPN and CDR2 SVGIG (reference sequence). Trimming left V 1 base short and J 6 bases short, with 8 bases between. In DNA, the CDR3 is TGTGCCTGGAGTGCCCAGGGGGATACGCAGTATTTT. Its protein is CAWSAQGDTQYF. Based on the CDR3 plus reference TRBV30 and TRBJ2-3, the full variable domain is SQTIHQWPATLVQPVGSPLSLECTVEGTSNPNLYWYRQAAGRGLQLLFYSVGIGQISSEVPQNLSASRPQDRQFILSSKKLLLSDSGFYLCAWSAQGDTQYFGPGTRLTVL.

Many counts were recorded for this clonotype. The chain joins TRBV5-1 to TRBJ1-4, with D tentatively TRBD1 (6 bases). The V gene lost 6 bases and the J gene lost 7 bases, with 22 bases spanning the gap. Germline V gene lookup returns CDR1 SGHRS and CDR2 YFSETQ. This CDR3 is built from 16 residues. CDR3 nucleotides: TGCGCCAGCAACCCTGGGGCCTCAGGGGAAGGTGAAAAACTGTTTTTT. As protein: CASNPGASGEGEKLFF.

This clonotype came up many times. This rearrangement joins TRBV12-3 or TRBV12-4 to TRBJ1-4; TRBD1 aligns across 7 bases. There are 14 residues in the CDR3. The V gene end was trimmed by 8 bases and the J gene end by 7 bases; junction bases not matched to a gene: 10. The CDR3 region has the DNA TGTGCCAGCCGAAAAGACAGGGTGCGTGAAAAACTGTTTTTT. Protein: CASRKDRVREKLFF.

V is TRBV5-1 and J is TRBJ2-3; D perhaps matches TRBD1 (5 bases). V lost 3 bases and J 5 bases, leaving 13 bases between the germline ends. CDR1 and CDR2 from the germline V gene are SGHRS and YFSETQ. The CDR3 has 14 residues. The CDR3 reads CASSSAQGGDTQYF. The CDR3 nucleotides read TGCGCCAGCAGCTCGGCGCAGGGCGGAGATACGCAGTATTTT.

This clonotype came up many times. The V gene is TRBV28, the J gene TRBJ2-7; 9 nucleotides align to TRBD1. CDR1 and CDR2 (germline): MDHEN, SYDVKM. The V segment lost 9 bases and the J segment 4 bases; nucleotides outside the gene matches: 7. The CDR3 runs 13 residues. CDR3 amino acids: CASGQGTPYEQYF. CDR3 coding DNA: TGTGCCAGTGGACAGGGGACACCTTACGAGCAGTACTTC.

V is TRBV6-1 and J is TRBJ2-2; possibly TRBD2 for D (6 bases). This CDR3 has 15 residues. CDR1 and CDR2 (germline): MNHNS, SASEGT. The V end was cut by 4 bases, the J end by 6 bases, with 15 bases between. The CDR3 sequence is CASSVKQGGPGELFF. CDR3 in DNA: TGTGCCAGCAGTGTTAAGCAGGGAGGCCCCGGGGAGCTGTTTTTT.

This clonotype has ten or more counts. The chain couples TRBV7-3 to TRBJ2-7; 7 bases fit TRBD1. Germline assignment: CDR1 SGHTA and CDR2 FQGTGA. With 2 bases clipped from V and 2 bases from J, the junction kept 3 bases outside the gene matches. The CDR3 runs 14 residues. CDR3 residues: CASSLGQVPYEQYF. CDR3 in DNA: TGTGCCAGCAGCTTAGGACAGGTCCCCTACGAGCAGTACTTC.

This clonotype was observed a few times. The CDR3 protein is CASSLAYEINGYNEQFF. The CDR3 DNA sequence: TGTGCCAGCAGCTTAGCGTATGAGATTAATGGCTACAATGAGCAGTTCTTC. The V call is TRBV7-6, the J call TRBJ2-1; D gene uncertain. Between the trimmed V and J ends, which lost 0 bases and 3 bases, there was a span of 15 bases. Germline-derived CDR1 and CDR2 are SGHVS and FNYEAQ. This CDR3 comprises 17 residues.

The chain carries TRBV6-1 and TRBJ2-7; D is uncertain. In germline, CDR1 is MNHNS, CDR2 SASEGT. The CDR3 consists of 10 residues. The ends were cut back, 8 bases at V and 4 bases at J, with 6 bases in the middle. The CDR3 reads CASALYEQYF. CDR3 DNA sequence: TGTGCCAGCGCACTGTACGAGCAGTACTTC.

V usage is TRBV10-3 and J usage is TRBJ2-7, with D possibly TRBD1 on 5 matching bases. Between the trimmed V and J ends, which lost 9 bases and 3 bases, there was a span of 12 bases. Per germline, CDR1 ENHRY and CDR2 SYGVKD. The CDR3 is made up of 12 amino acids. In DNA, the CDR3 is TGTGCCATACAGGCCCCTAACTACGAGCAGTACTTC. It yields the protein CAIQAPNYEQYF.